This TCR beta chain stems from a study of control samples from healthy donors and cancer patients (dated by TCRdb to 2020 to 2021). Inclusive of the bounding cysteine and phenylalanine, the CDR3 is 13 residues long. Just CDR3 DNA is preserved here, 39 bases in frame from base 1. Here V drops 4 bases and J drops 8 bases, and the junction holds 7 bases not matched to any gene. According to the germline V gene, CDR1 reads SNHLY and CDR2 reads FYNNEI. As for this clone: What this receptor recognizes is not known. No base quality information exists; no much larger clone differs at one position.

The protocol used for the library was the immunoSEQ multiplex PCR assay. TCRdb obtained this table from immuneACCESS and retained in-frame rearrangements with V and J assigned. These tables miss some clones; where compared with another copy, unresolved V genes account for less than half of the shortfall, and the remainder is unexplained. This sample has fewer than 90,000 clones in its table, and 85% to 95% of those were observed once. The ten largest clones capture about 6% of the sample. The V and J genes are TRBV2 and TRBJ1-2; TRBD1 matches 7 bases in the middle. This receptor was identified in a woman aged 40 to 49 in good health. Material: blood. The CDR3 reads as follows: CASSGEGARGYTF. At the DNA level, the sequence is TGTGCCAGCAGTGGGGAGGGGGCGCGCGGCTACACCTTC.